This T cell receptor beta chain was recovered during a study of blood T cell repertoires in COVID-19. Looking at the study overall: Italy, Spain and the United States were the sources of the convalescent and acute COVID-19 samples. In each case, the material was cDNA or gDNA derived from T cells, B-cell-depleted T cells, or PBMCs.

How the authors handled the data: The authors estimated nucleated cell counts from reference gene primer amplification. Using immunoSEQ multiplex PCR, the repertoire was profiled, and TCRdb retains in-frame clones only, with some absent. From that table come the V and J calls and clone size; the DNA was used to work out D and trimming. Of approximately 130,000 clones in the sample, around 81% were seen once. The CDR3 extends over 17 amino acids. The ends were cut back, 4 bases at V and 1 base at J, with 16 bases in the middle. Germline CDR1 reads LNHDA; CDR2 reads SQIVND (reference sequence). This clonotype originated in a human donor in a cohort sampled during active COVID-19. The chain has TRBV19 and TRBJ2-2; D possibly corresponds to TRBD1 (6 bases). The sequenced material came from peripheral blood. The CDR3, as DNA: TGTGCCAGTAGTAAACACAGGGTCCCCCTGAACACCGGGGAGCTGTTTTTT. The encoded protein is CASSKHRVPLNTGELFF.